This T cell receptor beta chain was found in a study of shared clonotypes between healthy human individuals. Whole-study results and caveats: Among non-shared clonotypes, generation probabilities were lower than among those shared by all four donors. On the whole, naive subsets had larger estimated richness than memory subsets had. About 5% was the fraction of naive CD4 clonotypes found shared across a few donors.

The sorted-subset replicate PCRs were given about 200 ng DNA, which is roughly 30,000 T cell genomes. Sequencing was performed with immunoSEQ multiplex PCR; in TCRdb, only in-frame clones are kept and a portion is missing. In the table there are about 2.4 million clones, 93% of which are singletons. Points on this clone: Its specificity is unknown.

CDR1 and CDR2 from the germline V gene are MGHRA and YSYEKL. Trimming removed 1 base at V and 3 bases at J, with 14 bases between. The CDR3 length is 16 residues. V is TRBV4-1 and J is TRBJ2-3, with D possibly TRBD2 on 5 matching bases. Sequencing was performed on naive CD4+ T cells from PBMCs. Subset specified: CD45RA+ positively selected. This TCR was recovered from a young man in good health. Some clones in this sample may be carry-over from other donors' samples. The CDR3, as DNA: TGCGCCAGCAGCCAAGGACCGGTTGGAGGTACAGATACGCAGTATTTT. It specifies CASSQGPVGGTDTQYF.